The TCR beta chain under discussion was sequenced for a study of blood T cell repertoires in COVID-19. With V trimmed by 5 bases and J by 8 bases, 6 bases remained unmatched. This CDR3 contains 13 residues. The study counted Cohort 3 donors as recovered given two negative PCRs, clearance, or symptom resolution. Some clones are missing from TCRdb's copy, which holds only in-frame ones; the method was immunoSEQ multiplex PCR. The sample yields 250,000 to 400,000 clones, more than 75% seen once. The sequence derives from a man in his 60s who had recovered from COVID-19. The J gene is TRBJ1-2, the V gene TRBV12-3 or TRBV12-4; 9 nucleotides align to TRBD1. Source material: PBMCs or T cells enriched from blood (not recorded which). In nucleotides, the CDR3 is TGTGCCAGCAGTCCGGGGACAGGGAACGGCTACACCTTC. As protein: CASSPGTGNGYTF.